This T cell receptor beta chain originates from a study of Ad26.COV2.S vaccination and SARS-CoV-2 variants. Looked up from germline, CDR1 is MNHEY and CDR2 is SVGEGT. The CDR3 length is 15 residues. J gave up 1 base and V 6 bases, and 5 bases lay outside the gene matches. Clones were read by immunoSEQ multiplex PCR, and TCRdb kept only the in-frame ones, dropping some. The repertoire includes about 480,000 clones, 70% to 90% of them detected once, and 10% to 15% sits in the top ten. As to treatment: 19 received Ad26.COV2.S at low or high dose, single or two shots; roughly five received placebo; per-sample allocation not given. Following the first vaccine or placebo injection, samples were taken on day 63.

The chain uses TRBV6-2 or TRBV6-3 and TRBJ2-3; 9 nucleotides line up with TRBD2. The starting material was peripheral blood, obtained in a trial of Ad26.COV2.S vaccine versus placebo. The receptor's source is a person between 18 and 60 years old who received the Ad26.COV2.S COVID-19 vaccine or a placebo. CDR3 sequence (DNA): TGTGCCAGCAGGCCTAGCGGGACCCGCACAGATACGCAGTATTTT. Its translation: CASRPSGTRTDTQYF.